These T cell receptor beta chains were read from a single sample in a study of long-term antiretroviral therapy in people with HIV. Libraries were prepared by immunoSEQ multiplex PCR; TCRdb keeps only in-frame clonotypes and omits some of them. Counted here are under 30,000 clones, 94% occurring once; the ten biggest clones make up about 3%. Sequenced material: unsorted PBMCs, taken more than 7.1 years after starting antiretroviral therapy. Receptors originate from a man between 50 and 59 years old with HIV. Both conserved end residues are part of each CDR3. A D gene is named only where the DNA matches it firmly. Rows may omit the clone size; those that give it use once, few, many or a size class.

D: .; V: TRBV9; size: .; J: TRBJ2-3; CDR3: CASSPRGTGTDTQYF; DNA: TGTGCCAGCAGCCCCCGGGGGACAGGCACAGATACGCAGTATTTT
D: .; V: TRBV5-8; size: .; J: TRBJ1-4; CDR3: CASSLDSAGGEKLFF; DNA: TGTGCCAGCAGCTTGGATTCGGCGGGGGGAGAAAAACTGTTTTTT
D: .; V: TRBV29-1; size: .; J: TRBJ1-2; CDR3: CSVTGGSGDGYTF; DNA: TGCAGCGTGACGGGGGGGTCAGGGGATGGCTACACCTTC
D: TRBD1; V: TRBV7-2; size: .; J: TRBJ2-2; CDR3: CASSFRGQVGELFF; DNA: TGTGCCAGCAGCTTCAGGGGGCAGGTCGGGGAGCTGTTTTTT
D: TRBD1; V: TRBV11-3; size: .; J: TRBJ2-1; CDR3: CASSLVGTGGEQFF; DNA: TGTGCCAGCAGCTTAGTAGGGACAGGGGGAGAGCAGTTCTTC
D: TRBD1; V: TRBV30; size: .; J: TRBJ1-1; CDR3: CAWGITGDTEAFF; DNA: TGTGCCTGGGGTATAACAGGGGACACTGAAGCTTTCTTT
D: TRBD1; V: TRBV6-1; size: .; J: TRBJ2-7; CDR3: CASSEGQGAYEQYF; DNA: TGTGCCAGCAGTGAGGGACAGGGGGCCTACGAGCAGTACTTC
D: .; V: TRBV15; size: .; J: TRBJ1-5; CDR3: CATSTLRTAGNQPQHF; DNA: TGTGCCACCAGCACACTAAGGACTGCGGGCAATCAGCCCCAGCATTTT
D: TRBD1; V: TRBV4-3; size: once; J: TRBJ2-1; CDR3: CASSQQTGGVGNEQFF; DNA: TGCGCCAGCAGCCAACAAACAGGGGGAGTTGGCAATGAGCAGTTCTTC
D: .; V: TRBV10-3; size: .; J: TRBJ2-2; CDR3: CAISEGTLSTGELFF; DNA: TGTGCCATCAGTGAGGGGACACTTTCCACCGGGGAGCTGTTTTTT
D: .; V: TRBV7-9; size: once; J: TRBJ2-7; CDR3: CASSPASQTYEQYF; DNA: TGTGCCAGCAGCCCCGCCTCGCAGACCTACGAGCAGTACTTC
D: .; V: TRBV7-8; size: .; J: TRBJ2-7; CDR3: CASSLIWQGSSYEQYF; DNA: TGTGCCAGCAGCTTAATTTGGCAGGGGTCCTCCTACGAGCAGTACTTC
D: TRBD1; V: TRBV9; size: .; J: TRBJ2-1; CDR3: CASSFGTGGQFF; DNA: TGTGCCAGCAGCTTCGGGACAGGGGGCCAGTTCTTC
D: .; V: TRBV6-1; size: few; J: TRBJ2-2; CDR3: CASSENEETGELFF; DNA: TGTGCCAGCAGTGAAAATGAGGAGACCGGGGAGCTGTTTTTT
D: .; V: TRBV5-4; size: few; J: TRBJ2-7; CDR3: CASSSPETGLYEQYF; DNA: TGTGCCAGCAGTTCCCCCGAGACAGGTCTGTACGAGCAGTACTTC
D: .; V: TRBV9; size: .; J: TRBJ2-1; CDR3: CASSLRYNEQFF; DNA: TGTGCCAGCAGCTTGCGATACAATGAGCAGTTCTTC
D: .; V: TRBV10-1; size: .; J: TRBJ1-6; CDR3: CASSESEGSPLHF; DNA: TGCGCCAGCAGTGAGTCTGAGGGCTCACCCCTCCACTTT
D: .; V: TRBV7-2; size: .; J: TRBJ2-3; CDR3: CASSLAQPDTQYF; DNA: TGTGCCAGCAGCTTAGCGCAACCAGATACGCAGTATTTT
D: .; V: TRBV5-5; size: .; J: TRBJ1-2; CDR3: CASSLVSYGYTF; DNA: TGTGCCAGCAGCTTGGTCTCCTATGGCTACACCTTC
D: .; V: TRBV28; size: .; J: TRBJ1-6; CDR3: CASRRTANSPLHF; DNA: TGTGCCAGCAGACGGACCGCGAATTCACCCCTCCACTTT
D: .; V: TRBV7-2; size: .; J: TRBJ1-6; CDR3: CASSSARSSSPLHF; DNA: TGTGCCAGCAGCTCCGCTCGAAGTAGTTCACCCCTCCACTTT
D: .; V: TRBV5-3; size: .; J: TRBJ1-4; CDR3: CARSLAGDEKLFF; DNA: TGTGCCAGAAGCTTGGCAGGGGATGAAAAACTGTTTTTT
D: .; V: TRBV6-1; size: .; J: TRBJ2-3; CDR3: CASSDRGTDTQYF; DNA: TGTGCCAGCAGTGATAGGGGCACAGATACGCAGTATTTT
D: .; V: TRBV9; size: .; J: TRBJ2-3; CDR3: CASSRTPQVSTDTQYF; DNA: TGTGCCAGCAGCCGGACCCCCCAGGTCTCTACAGATACGCAGTATTTT
D: TRBD1; V: TRBV6-5; size: .; J: TRBJ2-7; CDR3: CASSPGTADEQYF; DNA: TGTGCCAGCAGCCCCGGGACAGCGGACGAGCAGTACTTC
D: .; V: TRBV30; size: once; J: TRBJ1-1; CDR3: CAWSEANTEAFF; DNA: TGTGCCTGGAGTGAGGCGAACACTGAAGCTTTCTTT
D: TRBD1; V: TRBV5-4; size: once; J: TRBJ2-7; CDR3: CASSLIRGQGAYEQYF; DNA: TGTGCCAGCAGCTTGATTAGGGGACAGGGGGCCTACGAGCAGTACTTC
D: .; V: TRBV10-3; size: once; J: TRBJ1-2; CDR3: CAISVGPGGYTF; DNA: TGTGCCATCAGTGTGGGTCCGGGTGGCTACACCTTC
D: .; V: TRBV5-1; size: once; J: TRBJ2-2; CDR3: CASSLGTENTGELFF; DNA: TGCGCCAGCAGCTTGGGGACCGAGAACACCGGGGAGCTGTTTTTT
D: TRBD1; V: TRBV27; size: .; J: TRBJ1-4; CDR3: CASSYGTATTNEKLFF; DNA: TGTGCCAGCTCATACGGGACAGCCACAACTAATGAAAAACTGTTTTTT
D: .; V: TRBV19; size: .; J: TRBJ1-4; CDR3: CASTDVGGGEKLFF; DNA: TGTGCCAGTACCGACGTGGGAGGCGGTGAAAAACTGTTTTTT
D: .; V: TRBV5-4; size: .; J: TRBJ1-1; CDR3: CASSATTGAGTEAFF; DNA: TGTGCCAGCAGCGCAACTACGGGGGCGGGGACTGAAGCTTTCTTT
D: .; V: TRBV14; size: .; J: TRBJ1-2; CDR3: CASSQDLNQNYGYTF; DNA: TGTGCCAGCAGCCAAGATTTAAACCAAAACTATGGCTACACCTTC
D: .; V: TRBV10-2; size: .; J: TRBJ2-7; CDR3: CASSRQETYEQYF; DNA: TGCGCCAGCAGCAGACAGGAAACCTACGAGCAGTACTTC
D: TRBD2; V: TRBV10-3; size: .; J: TRBJ2-3; CDR3: CAISESTSGGIDTQYF; DNA: TGTGCCATCAGTGAGTCGACTAGCGGGGGGATAGATACGCAGTATTTT
D: TRBD2; V: TRBV6-1; size: .; J: TRBJ2-7; CDR3: CASSELLAGAPEEQYF; DNA: TGTGCCAGCAGTGAACTTCTAGCGGGGGCACCTGAGGAGCAGTACTTC
D: TRBD2; V: TRBV15; size: .; J: TRBJ2-3; CDR3: CATSSPPSGASTDTQYF; DNA: TGTGCCACCAGCAGTCCCCCCAGCGGGGCTAGCACAGATACGCAGTATTTT
D: .; V: TRBV7-9; size: .; J: TRBJ2-7; CDR3: CASSLGRDYEQYF; DNA: TGTGCCAGCAGCTTAGGCCGAGACTACGAGCAGTACTTC
D: .; V: TRBV27; size: .; J: TRBJ2-2; CDR3: CASRRDGNTGELFF; DNA: TGTGCCAGCAGACGAGACGGTAACACCGGGGAGCTGTTTTTT
D: TRBD1; V: TRBV30; size: .; J: TRBJ1-5; CDR3: CAWKPGYGQGKNQPQHF; DNA: TGTGCCTGGAAACCCGGATATGGACAGGGTAAGAATCAGCCCCAGCATTTT
D: .; V: TRBV28; size: once; J: TRBJ1-5; CDR3: CASSLKGRGKPQHF; DNA: TGTGCCAGCAGTTTGAAGGGGCGGGGGAAGCCCCAGCATTTT
D: TRBD2; V: TRBV4-1; size: .; J: TRBJ2-2; CDR3: CASSQDIASGGSELFF; DNA: TGCGCCAGCAGCCAAGATATCGCTAGCGGGGGGTCAGAGCTGTTTTTT
D: TRBD1; V: TRBV6-1; size: .; J: TRBJ2-7; CDR3: CASSGQGYTYEQYF; DNA: TGTGCCAGCAGCGGACAGGGATACACCTACGAGCAGTACTTC
D: .; V: TRBV9; size: .; J: TRBJ1-1; CDR3: CASSVLGTEAFF; DNA: TGTGCCAGCAGCGTATTGGGGACTGAAGCTTTCTTT
D: .; V: TRBV2; size: .; J: TRBJ2-1; CDR3: CASSEGASYNEQFF; DNA: TGTGCCAGCAGTGAAGGGGCCTCCTACAATGAGCAGTTCTTC
D: .; V: TRBV10-3; size: .; J: TRBJ2-2; CDR3: CAISTGTGELFF; DNA: TGTGCCATCAGTACGGGCACCGGGGAGCTGTTTTTT
D: TRBD1; V: TRBV7-6; size: .; J: TRBJ2-2; CDR3: CASRNTGGSGELFF; DNA: TGTGCCAGCAGGAATACAGGGGGCAGCGGGGAGCTGTTTTTT
D: TRBD1; V: TRBV28; size: .; J: TRBJ2-7; CDR3: CASSFVQGASGQYF; DNA: TGTGCCAGCAGTTTTGTACAGGGGGCTTCAGGGCAGTACTTC
D: .; V: TRBV6-1; size: .; J: TRBJ2-7; CDR3: CAITGSYEQYF; DNA: TGTGCCATCACCGGTTCCTACGAGCAGTACTTC
D: TRBD1; V: TRBV2; size: .; J: TRBJ2-4; CDR3: CASSMTGENIQYF; DNA: TGTGCCAGCAGTATGACAGGGGAAAACATTCAGTACTTC
D: .; V: TRBV14; size: .; J: TRBJ2-2; CDR3: CASSQRGALNTGELFF; DNA: TGTGCCAGCAGCCAACGCGGAGCCTTAAACACCGGGGAGCTGTTTTTT
D: .; V: TRBV5-1; size: .; J: TRBJ1-1; CDR3: CASSLGLSGTEAFF; DNA: TGCGCCAGCAGCTTGGGACTCTCAGGAACTGAAGCTTTCTTT